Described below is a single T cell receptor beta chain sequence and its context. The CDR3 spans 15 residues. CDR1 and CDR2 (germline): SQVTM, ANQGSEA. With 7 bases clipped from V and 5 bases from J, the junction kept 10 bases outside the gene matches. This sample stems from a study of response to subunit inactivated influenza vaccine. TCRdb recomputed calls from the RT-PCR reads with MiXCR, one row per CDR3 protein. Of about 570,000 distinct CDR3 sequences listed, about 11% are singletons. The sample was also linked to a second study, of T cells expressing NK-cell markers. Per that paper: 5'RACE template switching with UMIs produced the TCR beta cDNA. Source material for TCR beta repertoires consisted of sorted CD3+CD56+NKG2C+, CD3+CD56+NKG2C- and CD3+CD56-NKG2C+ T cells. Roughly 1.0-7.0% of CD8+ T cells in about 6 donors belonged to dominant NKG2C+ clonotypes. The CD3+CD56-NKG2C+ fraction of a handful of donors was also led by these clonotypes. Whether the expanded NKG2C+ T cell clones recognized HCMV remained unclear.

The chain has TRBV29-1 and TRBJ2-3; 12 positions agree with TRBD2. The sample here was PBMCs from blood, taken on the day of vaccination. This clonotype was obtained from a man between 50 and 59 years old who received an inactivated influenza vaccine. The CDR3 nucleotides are TGCAGCGCTTCGACTAGCGGGAGTTCCAAAGATACGCAGTATTTT. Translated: CSASTSGSSKDTQYF.